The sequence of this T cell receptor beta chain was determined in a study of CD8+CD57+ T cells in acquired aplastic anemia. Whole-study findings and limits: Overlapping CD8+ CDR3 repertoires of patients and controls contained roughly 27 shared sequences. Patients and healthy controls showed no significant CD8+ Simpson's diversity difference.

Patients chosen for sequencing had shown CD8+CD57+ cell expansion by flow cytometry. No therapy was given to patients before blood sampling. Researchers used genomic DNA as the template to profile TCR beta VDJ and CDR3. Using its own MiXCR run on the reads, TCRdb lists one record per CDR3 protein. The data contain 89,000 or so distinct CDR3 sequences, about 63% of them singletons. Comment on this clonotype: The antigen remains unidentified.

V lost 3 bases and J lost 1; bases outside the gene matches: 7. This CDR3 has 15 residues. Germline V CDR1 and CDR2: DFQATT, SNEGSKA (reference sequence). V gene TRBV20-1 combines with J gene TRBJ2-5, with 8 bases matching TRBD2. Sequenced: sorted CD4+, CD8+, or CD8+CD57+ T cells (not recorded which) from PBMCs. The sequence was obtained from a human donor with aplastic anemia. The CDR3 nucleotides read TGCAGTGCTAGCGGCAACCTAGCGGGCCAAGAGACCCAGTACTTC. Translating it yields CSASGNLAGQETQYF.